This is a list of T cell receptor beta chains from one sample in a study of cytomegalovirus exposure and HLA in healthy donors. Profiling relied on immunoSEQ multiplex PCR, and the TCRdb table lists in-frame clones only, not all of them. This table has some 130,000 clones, about 61% appearing once. The sample comprised PBMCs. These receptor sequences come from a woman aged 40-49 years in good health and CMV-seronegative. Both conserved end residues are part of each CDR3. D genes are given only for firm matches. Clone size is given for some rows only: seen once, a few or many times, or a class if the clone is expanded.

TRBJ1-4	-	-	12	TRBV7-9	TGTGCCAGCAGCCCCGGGGGTGAAAAACTGTTTTTT	CASSPGGEKLFF
TRBJ1-4	-	TRBD1	14	TRBV19	TGTGCCACCAACCAGGGGGCGTGGGGGGAAAAACTGTTTTTT	CATNQGAWGEKLFF
TRBJ1-5	once	TRBD1	13	TRBV19	TGTGCCAGTAGTAGGGACAGGGTTCAGCCCCAGCATTTT	CASSRDRVQPQHF
TRBJ1-1	few	-	15	TRBV9	TGTGCCAGCAGCGTAGAGCCCAATCTGAACACTGAAGCTTTCTTT	CASSVEPNLNTEAFF
TRBJ2-6	few	-	17	TRBV30	TGTGCCTGGAGTATAGATGGGCTTCCCTCTGGGGCCAACGTCCTGACTTTC	CAWSIDGLPSGANVLTF
TRBJ1-1	-	TRBD1	14	TRBV9	TGTGCCAGCAGCGTAAGGGGGCGCGGTGATGAAGCTTTCTTT	CASSVRGRGDEAFF
TRBJ1-6	-	-	15	TRBV5-1	TGCGCCAGCAGCGCGACCCGACAGGTTAATTCACCCCTCCACTTT	CASSATRQVNSPLHF
TRBJ1-6	-	TRBD1	15	TRBV28	TGTGCCAGCAGTGCCCAACAGGGGTACGGATCACCCCTCCACTTT	CASSAQQGYGSPLHF
TRBJ1-5	-	-	15	TRBV5-1	TGCGCCAGCAGCTTAGGGGCCCCCGGCAATCAGCCCCAGCATTTT	CASSLGAPGNQPQHF
TRBJ1-4	-	TRBD1	11	TRBV28	TGTGCCAGCCGAACCGGGACAGGGGTTTTTTTT	CASRTGTGVFF
TRBJ2-2	-	TRBD1	15	TRBV2	TGTGCCAGCGACCCGGGACAGGGTAACACCGGGGAGCTGTTTTTT	CASDPGQGNTGELFF
TRBJ1-2	-	-	15	TRBV27	TGTGCCAGCAGTTTAGCTCCAGGGTGGGACTATGGCTACACCTTC	CASSLAPGWDYGYTF
TRBJ1-6	-	-	14	TRBV6-1	TGTGCCAGCAGTTTAGACAGGTCCGGTTCACCCCTCCACTTT	CASSLDRSGSPLHF
TRBJ1-2	-	TRBD1	16	TRBV19	TGTGCCAGTAGTATGGGCCGGGACAGTTCCAGCTATGGCTACACCTTC	CASSMGRDSSSYGYTF
TRBJ1-1	-	-	12	TRBV6-1	TGTGCCAGTAAGACAGGGAACACTGAAGCTTTCTTT	CASKTGNTEAFF
TRBJ1-4	-	TRBD1	14	TRBV29-1	TGCAGCGTTGCAAGGGGACAGGGGGCCGAAAAACTGTTTTTT	CSVARGQGAEKLFF
TRBJ1-1	few	-	14	TRBV2	TGTGCCAGCAGTGTTTATCCTATGAACACTGAAGCTTTCTTT	CASSVYPMNTEAFF
TRBJ1-2	once	-	14	TRBV27	TGTGCCAGCAGTCCCCCGGGCGACAGGAATGGCTACACCTTC	CASSPPGDRNGYTF